This T cell receptor beta chain was captured in a study of T-cell reconstitution after alpha-beta-depleted transplantation in children. This CDR3 has 14 amino acids. J lost 4 bases, V lost 2 bases, and 3 bases had no gene match. The germline V gene encodes CDR1 SGHTA and CDR2 FQGNSA. This clonotype was seen at least ten times. What it binds is not known. Study findings and constraints: Some patients owed their high day-60 TCRbeta diversity to surviving recipient T cells and thymic progenitors. It was newly produced T cells that mostly accounted for T-cell counts and diversity one year after transplant.

The TCRbeta library incorporated unique molecular identifiers. TCRdb re-called the PCR reads with MiXCR, one entry per CDR3 protein. Here the sample spans fewer than 700,000 distinct CDR3 sequences, 20% to 25% being singletons. The rearrangement uses TRBV7-2 and TRBJ2-3, with TRBD2 matching 7 bases. Specimen: PBMCs, mostly from graft donor cells, collected 360 days after TCRalphabeta/CD19-depleted stem cell transplant. The clonotype originates from a boy less than two years old who had a stem cell transplant for acute myeloid leukemia, so the T cells may come from the graft donor. CDR3 coding DNA: TGTGCCAGCAGCTTACGGGGGGATTCAGATACGCAGTATTTT. Translated: CASSLRGDSDTQYF.